The rows below give T cell receptor beta chains drawn from one sample of a study of persistence of HIV-infected CD4 T cells. Their antigens are not known. Repertoires were generated with immunoSEQ multiplex PCR, while TCRdb's copy carries only in-frame clones and drops some. Of 40,000 to 55,000 clones listed, about 85% are singletons. The sequenced sample was CD4+ T cells sorted from PBMCs after roughly 18-hour stimulation, obtained from a patient who received antiretroviral therapy. The source is an adult woman with HIV who was CMV-seropositive. Each CDR3 is given with its conserved first and last residue. Each record gives: V gene, clone size, D gene, J gene, CDR3 DNA, CDR3 protein. A D gene is named only where the DNA matches it firmly. Some rows mark clone size as missing; the rest say once, few, many or name a class of expanded clone.

TRBV7-3,once,TRBD1,TRBJ1-1,TGTGCCAGCAGGGAGACAGGGGGGAACACTGAAGCTTTCTTT,CASRETGGNTEAFF
TRBV6-5,few,TRBD1,TRBJ1-5,TGTGCCAGCAGCCCCAGAGAACAGGGGCAGCCCCAGCATTTT,CASSPREQGQPQHF
TRBV6-5,.,.,TRBJ2-1,TGTGCCAGCAGGGGCCCCAGTAGCTCCTACAATGAGCAGTTCTTC,CASRGPSSSYNEQFF
TRBV24-1,.,TRBD1,TRBJ1-1,TGTGCCACCACCGGGACAGGGAGTGACACTGAAGCTTTCTTT,CATTGTGSDTEAFF
TRBV11-3,.,.,TRBJ2-3,TGTGCCAGCAGCTTAGGAGGGGTCACAGATACGCAGTATTTT,CASSLGGVTDTQYF
TRBV3-1/TRBV3-2,.,.,TRBJ2-5,TGTGCCAGCAGCCAGGTCCGTCCGTGGGCACAAGAGACCCAGTACTTC,CASSQVRPWAQETQYF
TRBV7-2,.,.,TRBJ1-1,TGTGCCAGCAGCTTCGGAAGAGTCCCGGGGAGCACTGAAGCTTTCTTT,CASSFGRVPGSTEAFF
TRBV4-1,.,.,TRBJ1-6,TGCGCCAGCAGCCCAGCCCCCGACAGGACGGGCGCTTCACCCCTCCACTTT,CASSPAPDRTGASPLHF
TRBV10-3,once,.,TRBJ1-3,TGTGCCATCAGTGACCCAAACCGGTTGGTAGGAAACACCATATATTTT,CAISDPNRLVGNTIYF
TRBV7-3,.,.,TRBJ2-2,TGTGCCAGCAGCTTAAGTTCTATAGGGGCCCTCGACGGGGAGCTGTTTTTT,CASSLSSIGALDGELFF
TRBV27,.,.,TRBJ1-2,TGTGCCAGCAGTCCACAACAGGGAGATGGCTACACCTTC,CASSPQQGDGYTF
TRBV7-2,once,.,TRBJ2-7,TGTGCCAGCAGCTTTTCGCTAGAGAGCTCCTACGAGCAGTACTTC,CASSFSLESSYEQYF
TRBV12-3/TRBV12-4,once,.,TRBJ2-7,TGTGCCAGCAGTCTGAATCCGGGGTCCGAGCAGTACTTC,CASSLNPGSEQYF
TRBV30,.,TRBD1,TRBJ2-7,TGTGCCTGCAGTCCCGGGACAGGGGTGGAGCAGTACTTC,CACSPGTGVEQYF
TRBV2,.,TRBD1,TRBJ2-2,TGTGCCAGCAGTGCTAGGACAGGCGACACCGGGGAGCTGTTTTTT,CASSARTGDTGELFF
TRBV6-5,.,.,TRBJ1-3,TGTGCCAGCAGTTACGCCTCCTTCGGGGCTGGAAACACCATATATTTT,CASSYASFGAGNTIYF
TRBV9,.,.,TRBJ2-5,TGTGCCAGCAGCGTAGGGGGAACTAGCACAGGACAAGAGACCCAGTACTTC,CASSVGGTSTGQETQYF
TRBV30,.,.,TRBJ1-2,TGTGCCTGGACGGCCAGTGGCTATGGCTACACCTTC,CAWTASGYGYTF
TRBV10-3,.,TRBD2,TRBJ2-3,TGTGCCATCAGCCGACTAGCGGGGAACACAGATACGCAGTATTTT,CAISRLAGNTDTQYF
TRBV11-3,.,.,TRBJ2-1,TGTGCCAGCAGCTTATCCAAGGGGGTGGGTGAGCAGTTCTTC,CASSLSKGVGEQFF
TRBV9,.,.,TRBJ2-3,TGTGCCAGCAGCCAGGGGGGCTCTTGGACGCAGTATTTT,CASSQGGSWTQYF
TRBV5-5,.,.,TRBJ1-3,TGTGCCAGCAGCTGGGGACACGGCTCATCTGGAAACACCATATATTTT,CASSWGHGSSGNTIYF
TRBV20-1,.,.,TRBJ2-3,TGCAGTGCTAGAAAGGGGGATACGCAGTATTTT,CSARKGDTQYF
TRBV7-8,.,.,TRBJ2-1,TGTGCCAGCAGCCTTGAAGGGAATGAGCAGTTCTTC,CASSLEGNEQFF
TRBV2,few,.,TRBJ1-6,TGTGCCAGCAGTGTTCTGGGCAGGGATTCACCCCTCCACTTT,CASSVLGRDSPLHF
TRBV9,.,TRBD1,TRBJ1-2,TGTGCCAGCAGCGACTTGACAGGGGAAGGAAAGGGCTACACCTTC,CASSDLTGEGKGYTF
TRBV4-1,.,.,TRBJ2-1,TGCGCCAGCAGCCAACTAGCGAGCTCCTACAATGAGCAGTTCTTC,CASSQLASSYNEQFF
TRBV6-6,.,.,TRBJ1-2,TGTGCCAGCAGTTCACAGGGAGACTATGGCTACACCTTC,CASSSQGDYGYTF
TRBV4-2,.,TRBD2,TRBJ2-1,TGTGCCAGCAGCCAAGGTTTAGCGGGGACCTACAATGAGCAGTTCTTC,CASSQGLAGTYNEQFF
TRBV5-1,.,.,TRBJ1-4,TGCGCCAGCAGCAAGGGCCAGATGGATGAAAAACTGTTTTTT,CASSKGQMDEKLFF
TRBV5-8,.,.,TRBJ2-3,TGTGCCAGCAGCTTGGTGGGGGCCAGCACAGATACGCAGTATTTT,CASSLVGASTDTQYF
TRBV6-2/TRBV6-3,.,.,TRBJ1-2,TGTGCCAGCAGTTACGAGGGGAGGGACTATGGCTACACCTTC,CASSYEGRDYGYTF
TRBV5-1,.,TRBD2,TRBJ2-3,TGCGCCAGCAGCTTGATTCTAGCGGGGCTTACAGATACGCAGTATTTT,CASSLILAGLTDTQYF
TRBV5-1,.,TRBD1,TRBJ1-6,TGCGCCAGCAGCCCGAGCCGGGACAGGAATTCACCCCTCCACTTT,CASSPSRDRNSPLHF
TRBV21-1,.,.,TRBJ1-6,TGTGCCAGCAGCAAAGAGGCAAAGGTTACTTATAATTCACCCCTCCACTTT,CASSKEAKVTYNSPLHF
TRBV2,.,.,TRBJ2-3,TGTGCCAGCAGTGAACAGGGGGGAGTGTCAGATACGCAGTATTTT,CASSEQGGVSDTQYF
TRBV19,.,.,TRBJ2-1,TGTGCCAGTACTACGGCGCGGTCCCCCTACAATGAGCAGTTCTTC,CASTTARSPYNEQFF
TRBV4-1,.,.,TRBJ1-5,TGCGCCAGCAGCCCGGGCGTTTTCAATCAGCCCCAGCATTTT,CASSPGVFNQPQHF
TRBV30,.,TRBD1,TRBJ2-2,TGTGCCTGGAGTCGGGACAGGGTGACCGGGGAGCTGTTTTTT,CAWSRDRVTGELFF